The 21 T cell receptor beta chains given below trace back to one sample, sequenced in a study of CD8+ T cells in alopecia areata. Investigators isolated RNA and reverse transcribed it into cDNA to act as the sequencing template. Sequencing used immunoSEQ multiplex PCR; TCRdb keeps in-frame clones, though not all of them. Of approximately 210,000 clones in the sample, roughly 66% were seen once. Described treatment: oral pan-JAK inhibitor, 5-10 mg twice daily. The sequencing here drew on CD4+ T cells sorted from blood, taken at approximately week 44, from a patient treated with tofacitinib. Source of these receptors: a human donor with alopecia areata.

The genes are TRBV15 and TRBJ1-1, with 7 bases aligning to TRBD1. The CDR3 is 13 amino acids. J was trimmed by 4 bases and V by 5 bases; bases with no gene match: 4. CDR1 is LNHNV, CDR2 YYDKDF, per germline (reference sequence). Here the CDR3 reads CATSLTGVTEAFF. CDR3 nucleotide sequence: TGTGCCACCAGCCTAACAGGGGTCACTGAAGCTTTCTTT.

The CDR3 nucleotides are TGTGCCAGCAGTGTTGGGAAGGTGGGCACAGATACGCAGTATTTT. It codes for CASSVGKVGTDTQYF. The chain employs TRBV2 and TRBJ2-3, with D uncertain. This CDR3 comprises 15 residues. V lost 4 bases to trimming and J lost 1 base, with 12 bases between them. From germline, CDR1 is SNHLY and CDR2 FYNNEI. The full variable domain, with the rest looked up from reference TRBV2 and TRBJ2-3, is EPEVTQTPSHQVTQMGQEVILRCVPISNHLYFYWYRQILGQKVEFLVSFYNNEISEKSEIFDDQFSVERPDGSNFTLKIRSTKLEDSAMYFCASSVGKVGTDTQYFGPGTRLTVL.

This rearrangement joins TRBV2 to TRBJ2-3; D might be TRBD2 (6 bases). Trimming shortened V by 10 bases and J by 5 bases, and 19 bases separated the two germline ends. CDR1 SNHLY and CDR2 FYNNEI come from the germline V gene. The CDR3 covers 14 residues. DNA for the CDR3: TGTGCCACCCCCGAGGGACTTACCCGAGATACGCAGTATTTT. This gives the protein CATPEGLTRDTQYF.

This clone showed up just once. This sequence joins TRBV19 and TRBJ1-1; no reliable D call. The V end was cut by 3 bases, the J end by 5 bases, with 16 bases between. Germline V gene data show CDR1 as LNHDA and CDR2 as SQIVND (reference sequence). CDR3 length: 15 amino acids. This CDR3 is CASSIRETIDTEAFF. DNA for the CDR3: TGTGCCAGTAGTATTCGGGAGACAATAGATACTGAAGCTTTCTTT.

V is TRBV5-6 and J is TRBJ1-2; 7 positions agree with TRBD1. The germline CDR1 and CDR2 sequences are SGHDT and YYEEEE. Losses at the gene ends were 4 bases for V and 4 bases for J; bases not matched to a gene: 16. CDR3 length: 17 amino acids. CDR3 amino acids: CASSPTPTGAEIYGYTF. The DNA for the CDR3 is TGTGCCAGCAGCCCAACCCCCACAGGGGCCGAGATCTATGGCTACACCTTC. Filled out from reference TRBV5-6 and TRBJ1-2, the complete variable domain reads DAGVTQSPTHLIKTRGQQVTLRCSPKSGHDTVSWYQQALGQGPQFIFQYYEEEERQRGNFPDRFSGHQFPNYSSELNVNALLLGDSALYLCASSPTPTGAEIYGYTFGSGTRLTVV.

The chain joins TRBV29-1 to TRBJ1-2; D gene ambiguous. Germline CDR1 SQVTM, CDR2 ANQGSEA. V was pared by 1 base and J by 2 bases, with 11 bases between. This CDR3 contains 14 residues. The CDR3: CSVEATHENYGYTF. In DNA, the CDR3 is TGCAGCGTTGAAGCGACCCATGAAAACTATGGCTACACCTTC.

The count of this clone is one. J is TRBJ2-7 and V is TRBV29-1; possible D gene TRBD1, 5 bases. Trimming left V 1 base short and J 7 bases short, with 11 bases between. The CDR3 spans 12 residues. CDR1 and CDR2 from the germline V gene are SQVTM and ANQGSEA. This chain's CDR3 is CSVEVQGTEQYF. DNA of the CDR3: TGCAGCGTTGAAGTCCAGGGAACGGAGCAGTACTTC.

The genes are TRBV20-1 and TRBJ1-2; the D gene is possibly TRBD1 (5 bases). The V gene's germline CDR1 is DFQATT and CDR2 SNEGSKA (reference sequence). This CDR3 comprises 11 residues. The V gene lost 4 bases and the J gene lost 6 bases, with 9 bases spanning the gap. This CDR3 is CSAMGTNGYTF. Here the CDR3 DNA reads TGCAGTGCTATGGGGACGAATGGCTACACCTTC.

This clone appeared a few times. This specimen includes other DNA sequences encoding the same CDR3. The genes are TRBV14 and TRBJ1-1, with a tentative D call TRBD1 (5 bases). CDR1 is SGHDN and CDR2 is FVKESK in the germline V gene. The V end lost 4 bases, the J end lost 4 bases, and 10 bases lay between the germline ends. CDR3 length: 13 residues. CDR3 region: CASSRQGGTEAFF. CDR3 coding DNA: TGTGCCAGCAGCCGTCAGGGTGGCACTGAAGCTTTCTTT.

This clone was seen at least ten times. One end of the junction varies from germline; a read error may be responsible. The CDR3 nucleotides are TGTGCCAGCAGTTCTACCGGACCGCTTCTTTTT. This codes for CASSSTGPLLF. V is TRBV2 and J is TRBJ1-4; D not certain. This CDR3 region has 11 residues. The germline V gene encodes CDR1 SNHLY and CDR2 FYNNEI.

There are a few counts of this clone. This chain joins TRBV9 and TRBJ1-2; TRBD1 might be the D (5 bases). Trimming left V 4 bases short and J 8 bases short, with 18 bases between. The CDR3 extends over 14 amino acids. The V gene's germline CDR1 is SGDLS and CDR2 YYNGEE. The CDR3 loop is CASSLSRAGDGYTF. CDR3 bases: TGTGCCAGCAGCCTCAGCCGAGCGGGGGACGGCTACACCTTC.

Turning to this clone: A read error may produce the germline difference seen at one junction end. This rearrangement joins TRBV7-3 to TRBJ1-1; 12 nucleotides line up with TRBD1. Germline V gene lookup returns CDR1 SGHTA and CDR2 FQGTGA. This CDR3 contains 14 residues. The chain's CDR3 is CASSLNPGQGAIHF. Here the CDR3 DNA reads TGTGCCAGCAGCTTAAACCCGGGACAGGGGGCCATTCACTTT.

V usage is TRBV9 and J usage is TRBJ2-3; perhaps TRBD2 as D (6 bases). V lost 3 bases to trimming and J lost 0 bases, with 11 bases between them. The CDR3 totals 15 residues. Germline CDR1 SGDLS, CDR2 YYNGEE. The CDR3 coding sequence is TGTGCCAGCAGCGGGGAAGGAGGGAGCACAGATACGCAGTATTTT. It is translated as CASSGEGGSTDTQYF. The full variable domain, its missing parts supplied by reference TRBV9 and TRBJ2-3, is DSGVTQTPKHLITATGQRVTLRCSPRSGDLSVYWYQQSLDQGLQFLIQYYNGEERAKGNILERFSAQQFPDLHSELNLSSLELGDSALYFCASSGEGGSTDTQYFGPGTRLTVL.

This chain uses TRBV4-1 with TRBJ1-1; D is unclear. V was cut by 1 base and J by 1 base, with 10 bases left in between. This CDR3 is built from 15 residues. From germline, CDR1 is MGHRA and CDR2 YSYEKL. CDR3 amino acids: CASSQGAGRNTEAFF. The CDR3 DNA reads TGCGCCAGCAGCCAAGGTGCAGGACGGAACACTGAAGCTTTCTTT.

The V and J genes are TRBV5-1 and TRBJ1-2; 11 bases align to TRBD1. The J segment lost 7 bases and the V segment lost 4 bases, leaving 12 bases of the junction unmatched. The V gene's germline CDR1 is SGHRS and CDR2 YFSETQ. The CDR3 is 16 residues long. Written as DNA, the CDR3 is TGCGCCAGCAGCCCGGGAGGAGGACAGGGGGCGCCTGGCTACACCTTC. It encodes CASSPGGGQGAPGYTF.

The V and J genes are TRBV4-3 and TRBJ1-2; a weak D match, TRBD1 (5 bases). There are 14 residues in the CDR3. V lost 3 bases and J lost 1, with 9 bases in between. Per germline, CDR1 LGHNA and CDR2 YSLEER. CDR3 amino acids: CASSQDTVNYGYTF. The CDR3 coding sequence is TGCGCCAGCAGCCAGGACACTGTTAACTATGGCTACACCTTC.

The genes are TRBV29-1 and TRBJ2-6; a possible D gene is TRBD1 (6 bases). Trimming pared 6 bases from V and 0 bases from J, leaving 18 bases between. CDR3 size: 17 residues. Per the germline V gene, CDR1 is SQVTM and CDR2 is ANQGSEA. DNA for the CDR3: TGCAGCGTCGGCAGGGACAACAGAAACTCTGGGGCCAACGTCCTGACTTTC. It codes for CSVGRDNRNSGANVLTF.

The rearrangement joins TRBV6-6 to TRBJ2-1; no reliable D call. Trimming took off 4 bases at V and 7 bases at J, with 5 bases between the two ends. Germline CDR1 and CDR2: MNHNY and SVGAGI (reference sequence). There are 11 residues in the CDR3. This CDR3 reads CASSSGNEQFF. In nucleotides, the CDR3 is TGTGCCAGCAGTTCGGGTAATGAGCAGTTCTTC.

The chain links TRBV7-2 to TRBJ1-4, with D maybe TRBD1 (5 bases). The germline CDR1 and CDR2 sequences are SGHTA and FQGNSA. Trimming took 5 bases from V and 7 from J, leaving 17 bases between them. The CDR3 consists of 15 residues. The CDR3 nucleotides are TGTGCCAGCAGCACCCCCCCCGGGGCGGTTGAAAAACTGTTTTTT. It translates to CASSTPPGAVEKLFF. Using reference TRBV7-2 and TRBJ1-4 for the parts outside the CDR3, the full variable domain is GAGVSQSPSNKVTEKGKDVELRCDPISGHTALYWYRQSLGQGLEFLIYFQGNSAPDKSGLPSDRFSAERTGGSVSTLTIQRTQQEDSAVYLCASSTPPGAVEKLFFGSGTQLSVL.

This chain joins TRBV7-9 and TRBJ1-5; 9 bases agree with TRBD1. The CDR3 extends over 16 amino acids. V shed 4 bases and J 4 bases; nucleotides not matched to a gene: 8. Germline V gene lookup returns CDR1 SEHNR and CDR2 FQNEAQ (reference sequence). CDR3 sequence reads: CASSSNIGTGNQPQHF. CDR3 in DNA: TGTGCCAGCAGCTCTAACATCGGGACAGGGAATCAGCCCCAGCATTTT.

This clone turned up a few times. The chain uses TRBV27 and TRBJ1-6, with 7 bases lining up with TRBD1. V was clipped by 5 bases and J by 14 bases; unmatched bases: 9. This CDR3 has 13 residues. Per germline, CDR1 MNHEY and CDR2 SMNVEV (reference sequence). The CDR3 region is CASSNRQGATLHF. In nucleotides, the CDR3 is TGTGCCAGCAGTAATCGACAGGGAGCGACCCTCCACTTT.